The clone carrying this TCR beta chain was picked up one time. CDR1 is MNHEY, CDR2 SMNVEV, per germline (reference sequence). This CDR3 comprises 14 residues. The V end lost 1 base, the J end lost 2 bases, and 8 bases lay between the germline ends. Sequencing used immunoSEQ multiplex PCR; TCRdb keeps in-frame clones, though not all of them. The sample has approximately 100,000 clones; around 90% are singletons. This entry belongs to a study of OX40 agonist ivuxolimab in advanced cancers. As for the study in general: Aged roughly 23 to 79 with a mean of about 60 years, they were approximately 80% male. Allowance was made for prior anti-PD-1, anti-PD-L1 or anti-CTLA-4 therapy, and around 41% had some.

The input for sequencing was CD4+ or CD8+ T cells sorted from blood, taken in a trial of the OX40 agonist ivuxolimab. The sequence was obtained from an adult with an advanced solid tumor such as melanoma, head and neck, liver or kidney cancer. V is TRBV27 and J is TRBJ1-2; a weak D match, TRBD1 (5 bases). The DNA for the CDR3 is TGTGCCAGCAGTTTATTGGGGGGAAACTATGGCTACACCTTC. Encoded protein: CASSLLGGNYGYTF.